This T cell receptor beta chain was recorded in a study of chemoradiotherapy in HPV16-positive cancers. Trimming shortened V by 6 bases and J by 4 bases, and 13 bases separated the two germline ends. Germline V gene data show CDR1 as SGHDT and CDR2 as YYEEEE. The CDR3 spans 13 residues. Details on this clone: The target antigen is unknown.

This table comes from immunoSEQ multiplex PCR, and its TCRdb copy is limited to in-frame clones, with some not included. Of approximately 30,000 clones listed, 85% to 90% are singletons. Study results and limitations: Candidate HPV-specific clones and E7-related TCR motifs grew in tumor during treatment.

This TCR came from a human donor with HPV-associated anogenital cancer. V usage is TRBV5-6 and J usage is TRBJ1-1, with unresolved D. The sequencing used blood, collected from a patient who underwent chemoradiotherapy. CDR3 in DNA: TGTGCCAGCACCCAAAGTATAAGCACTGAAGCTTTCTTT. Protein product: CASTQSISTEAFF.